The clone carrying this TCR beta chain was detected only a few times. Its antigen is not known. Primers for the PCR totalled 60 Vbeta and 13 Jbeta. Profiling relied on immunoSEQ multiplex PCR, and the TCRdb table lists in-frame clones only, not all of them. The repertoire holds 150,000 to 200,000 clones, with roughly 80% as singletons. The data originate from a study of cytomegalovirus exposure and HLA in healthy donors. Study context: The study's early data release held some 85 million unique TCRs from HLA-typed donors. Study findings and constraints: Highly shared variants forming one cluster were likely a sequencing artifact.

Unmatched junction bases numbered 10, after V lost 2 bases and J lost 6 bases. The CDR3 has 16 amino acids. From germline, CDR1 is KGHSH and CDR2 LQKENI. This TCR came from a male donor in good health and CMV-seropositive. The chain has TRBV18 and TRBJ2-7; 10 positions agree with TRBD2. Sequenced: PBMCs. The CDR3 nucleotides are TGTGCCAGCTCACCATTGGGACTAGCGAAAGATCTCGAGCAGTACTTC. Protein sequence: CASSPLGLAKDLEQYF.